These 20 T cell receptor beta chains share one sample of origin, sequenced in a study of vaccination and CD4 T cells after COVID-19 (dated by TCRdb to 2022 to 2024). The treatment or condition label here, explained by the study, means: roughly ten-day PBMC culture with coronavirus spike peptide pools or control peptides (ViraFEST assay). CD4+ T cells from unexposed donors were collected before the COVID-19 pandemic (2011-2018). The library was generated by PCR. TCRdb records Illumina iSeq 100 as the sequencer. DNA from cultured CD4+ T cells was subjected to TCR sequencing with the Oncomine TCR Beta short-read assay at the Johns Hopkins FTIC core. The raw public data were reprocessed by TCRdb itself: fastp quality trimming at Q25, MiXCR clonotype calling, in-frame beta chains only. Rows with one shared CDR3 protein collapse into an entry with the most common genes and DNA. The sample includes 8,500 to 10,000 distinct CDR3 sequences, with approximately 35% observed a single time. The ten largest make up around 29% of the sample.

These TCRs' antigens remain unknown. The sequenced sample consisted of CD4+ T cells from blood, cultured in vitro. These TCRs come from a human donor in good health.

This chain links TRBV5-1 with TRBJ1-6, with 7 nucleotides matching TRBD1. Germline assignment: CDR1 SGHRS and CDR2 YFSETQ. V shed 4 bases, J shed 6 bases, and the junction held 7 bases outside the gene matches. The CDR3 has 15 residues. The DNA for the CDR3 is TGCGCCAGCAGCCAGGGGGACAGCAGTAATTCACCCCTCCACTTT. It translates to CASSQGDSSNSPLHF.

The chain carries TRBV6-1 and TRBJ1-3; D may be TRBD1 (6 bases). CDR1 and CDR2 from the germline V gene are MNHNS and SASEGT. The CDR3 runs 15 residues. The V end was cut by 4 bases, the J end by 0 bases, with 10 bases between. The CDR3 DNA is TGTGCCAGCAGTGGGACAGCGCTCTCTGGAAACACCATATATTTT. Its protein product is CASSGTALSGNTIYF.

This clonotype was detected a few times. In nucleotides, the CDR3 is TGTGCCAGCAGTCCTCCCCAGAACCAATACCAGCCCCAGCATTTT. It codes for CASSPPQNQYQPQHF. The rearrangement uses TRBV6-2 or TRBV6-3 and TRBJ1-5; the D is unclear. This CDR3 has 15 residues. Trimming took off 5 bases at V and 7 bases at J, with 18 bases between the two ends. The germline CDR1 and CDR2 sequences are MNHEY and SVGEGT.

CDR3 residues: CASSSQGGSYGYTF. The DNA for the CDR3 is TGTGCCAGCAGTTCACAGGGGGGAAGTTATGGCTACACCTTC. This chain joins TRBV7-3 and TRBJ1-2, with TRBD1 matching over 8 bases. V lost 6 bases and J lost 5; bases outside the gene matches: 8. CDR3 length equals 14 residues. Germline V gene lookup returns CDR1 SGHTA and CDR2 FQGTGA.

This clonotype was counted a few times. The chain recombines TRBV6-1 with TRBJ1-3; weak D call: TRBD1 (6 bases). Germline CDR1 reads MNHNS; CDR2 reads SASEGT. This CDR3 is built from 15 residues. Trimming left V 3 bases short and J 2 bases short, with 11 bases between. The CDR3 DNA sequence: TGTGCCAGCAGTGAGGGGGGCTTCACTGGAAACACCATATATTTT. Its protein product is CASSEGGFTGNTIYF.

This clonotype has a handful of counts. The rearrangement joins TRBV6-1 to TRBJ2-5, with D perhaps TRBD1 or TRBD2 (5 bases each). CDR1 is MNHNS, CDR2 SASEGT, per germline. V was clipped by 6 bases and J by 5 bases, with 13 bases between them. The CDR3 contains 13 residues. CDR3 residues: CASRPGPGETQYF. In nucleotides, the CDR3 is TGTGCCAGCAGACCGGGACCCGGGGAGACCCAGTACTTC.

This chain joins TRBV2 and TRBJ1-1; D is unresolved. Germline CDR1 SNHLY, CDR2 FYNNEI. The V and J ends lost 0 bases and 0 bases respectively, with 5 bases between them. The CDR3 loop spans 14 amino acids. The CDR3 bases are TGTGCCAGCAGTGAAGCTCCAGTGAACACTGAAGCTTTCTTT. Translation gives CASSEAPVNTEAFF.

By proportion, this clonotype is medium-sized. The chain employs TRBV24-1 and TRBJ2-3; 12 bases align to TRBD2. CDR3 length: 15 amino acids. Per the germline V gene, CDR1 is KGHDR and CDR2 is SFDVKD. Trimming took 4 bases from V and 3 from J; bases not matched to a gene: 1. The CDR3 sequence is CATSDTSGGTDTQYF. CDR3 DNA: TGTGCCACCAGTGACACTAGCGGGGGGACAGATACGCAGTATTTT.

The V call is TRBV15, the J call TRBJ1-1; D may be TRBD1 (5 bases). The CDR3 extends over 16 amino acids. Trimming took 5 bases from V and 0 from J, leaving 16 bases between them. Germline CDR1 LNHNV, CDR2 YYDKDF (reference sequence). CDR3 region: CATSQGADTMNTEAFF. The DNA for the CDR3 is TGTGCCACCAGCCAAGGGGCAGACACTATGAACACTGAAGCTTTCTTT. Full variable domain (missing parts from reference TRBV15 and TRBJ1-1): DAMVIQNPRYQVTQFGKPVTLSCSQTLNHNVMYWYQQKSSQAPKLLFHYYDKDFNNEADTPDNFQSRRPNTSFCFLDIRSPGLGDTAMYLCATSQGADTMNTEAFFGQGTRLTVV.

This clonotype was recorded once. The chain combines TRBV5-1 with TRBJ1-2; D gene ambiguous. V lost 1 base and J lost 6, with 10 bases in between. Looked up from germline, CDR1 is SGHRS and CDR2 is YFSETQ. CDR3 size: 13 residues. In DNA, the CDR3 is TGCGCCAGCAGCTTGAAAGACCCCCATGGCTACACCTTC. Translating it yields CASSLKDPHGYTF.

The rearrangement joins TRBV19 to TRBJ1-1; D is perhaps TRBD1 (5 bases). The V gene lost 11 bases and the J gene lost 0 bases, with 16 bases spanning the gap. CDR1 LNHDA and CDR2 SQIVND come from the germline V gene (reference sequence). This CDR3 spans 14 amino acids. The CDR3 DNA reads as TGTGCCGTCAGGGAGGGCAGGTTGAACACTGAAGCTTTCTTT. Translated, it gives CAVREGRLNTEAFF.

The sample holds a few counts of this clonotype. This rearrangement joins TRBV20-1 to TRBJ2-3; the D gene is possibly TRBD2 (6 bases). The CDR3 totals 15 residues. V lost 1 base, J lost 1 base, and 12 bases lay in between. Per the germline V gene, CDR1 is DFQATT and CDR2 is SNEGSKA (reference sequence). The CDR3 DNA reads TGCAGTGCTAGAGTGATCGGACTACGCACAGATACGCAGTATTTT. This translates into CSARVIGLRTDTQYF.

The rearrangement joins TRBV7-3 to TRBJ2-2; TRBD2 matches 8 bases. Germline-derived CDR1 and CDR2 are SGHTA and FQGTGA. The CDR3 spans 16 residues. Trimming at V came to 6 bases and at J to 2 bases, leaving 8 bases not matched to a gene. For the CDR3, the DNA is TGTGCCAGCAGGTCCACGGGACTAGTTAACACCGGGGAGCTGTTTTTT. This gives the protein CASRSTGLVNTGELFF.

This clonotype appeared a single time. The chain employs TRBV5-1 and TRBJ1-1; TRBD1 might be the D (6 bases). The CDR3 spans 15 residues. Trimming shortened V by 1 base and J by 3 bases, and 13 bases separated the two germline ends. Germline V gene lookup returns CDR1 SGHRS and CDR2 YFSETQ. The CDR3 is CASSLTGPADTEAFF. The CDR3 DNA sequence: TGCGCCAGCAGCTTGACAGGGCCCGCAGACACTGAAGCTTTCTTT.

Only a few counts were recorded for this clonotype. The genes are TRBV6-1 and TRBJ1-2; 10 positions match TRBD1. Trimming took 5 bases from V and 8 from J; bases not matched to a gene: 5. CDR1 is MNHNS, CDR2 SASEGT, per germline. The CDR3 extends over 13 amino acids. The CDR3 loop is CASSPGQGLGYTF. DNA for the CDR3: TGTGCCAGCAGTCCGGGACAGGGGTTGGGCTACACCTTC.

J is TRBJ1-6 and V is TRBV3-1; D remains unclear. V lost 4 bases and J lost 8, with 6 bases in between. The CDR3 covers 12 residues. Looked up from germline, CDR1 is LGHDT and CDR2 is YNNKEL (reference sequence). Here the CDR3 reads CASSRVYSPLHF. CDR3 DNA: TGTGCCAGCAGCCGAGTCTATTCACCCCTCCACTTT.

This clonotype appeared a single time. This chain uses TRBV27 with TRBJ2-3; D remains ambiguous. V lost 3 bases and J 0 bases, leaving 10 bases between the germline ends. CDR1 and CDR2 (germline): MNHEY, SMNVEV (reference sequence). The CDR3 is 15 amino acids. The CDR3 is CASSFPGASTDTQYF. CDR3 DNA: TGTGCCAGCAGTTTTCCGGGTGCTAGCACAGATACGCAGTATTTT.

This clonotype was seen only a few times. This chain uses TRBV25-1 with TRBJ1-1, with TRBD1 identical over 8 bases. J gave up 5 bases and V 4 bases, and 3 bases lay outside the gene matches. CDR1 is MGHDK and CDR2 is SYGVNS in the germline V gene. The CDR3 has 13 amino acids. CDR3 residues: CASSGQGRTEAFF. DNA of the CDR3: TGTGCCAGCAGTGGACAGGGGAGGACTGAAGCTTTCTTT.

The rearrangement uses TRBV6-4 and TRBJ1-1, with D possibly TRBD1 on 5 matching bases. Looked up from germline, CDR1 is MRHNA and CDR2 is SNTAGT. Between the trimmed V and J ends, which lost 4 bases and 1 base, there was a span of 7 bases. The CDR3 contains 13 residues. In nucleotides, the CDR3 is TGTGCCAGCAGTGTGGGGGAGAACACTGAAGCTTTCTTT. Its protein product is CASSVGENTEAFF.

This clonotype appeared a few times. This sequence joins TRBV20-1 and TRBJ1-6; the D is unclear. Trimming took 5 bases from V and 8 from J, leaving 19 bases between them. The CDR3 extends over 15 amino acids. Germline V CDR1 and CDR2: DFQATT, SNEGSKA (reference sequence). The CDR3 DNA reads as TGCAGTGCTCAGCGGGCTACGAATAGGGATTCACCCCTCCACTTT. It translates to CSAQRATNRDSPLHF.